A single sample is the source of the 13 T cell receptor beta chains below, sequenced in a study of blood T cell repertoires in COVID-19 (dated by TCRdb to 2018 to 2021). Preparation of the library involved the immunoSEQ multiplex PCR assay. In TCRdb, the immuneACCESS table is reduced to in-frame sequences with V and J assigned. These tables do not hold every clone; where another copy was compared, an unresolved V gene accounts for under half, and the others remain unexplained. This sample comprises under 350,000 clones, around 89% of them detected only once. The top ten hold about 4.6% of the sample. The sequenced material came from peripheral blood. These receptors originate from a man aged 35 to 55 with acute or convalescent COVID-19.

This rearrangement joins TRBV6-1 to TRBJ2-2; 7 bases agree with TRBD1. V lost 2 bases and J lost 3; bases outside the gene matches: 3. Germline CDR1 and CDR2: MNHNS and SASEGT. This CDR3 comprises 15 residues. The CDR3, as DNA: TGTGCCAGCAGTGAAAGGGACAGTTACACCGGGGAGCTGTTTTTT. It specifies CASSERDSYTGELFF.

The chain carries TRBV30 and TRBJ1-1; TRBD1 is a possible D gene (5 bases). The CDR3 is 14 residues long. Trimming removed 0 bases at V and 1 base at J, with 9 bases between. Germline V CDR1 and CDR2: GTSNPN, SVGIG (reference sequence). Here the CDR3 reads CAWSVLRGNTEAFF. In nucleotides, the CDR3 is TGTGCCTGGAGTGTCCTAAGGGGGAACACTGAAGCTTTCTTT.

J is TRBJ1-1 and V is TRBV7-2, with TRBD1 matching 7 bases. The junction had 4 bases not matched to a gene; V was cut back by 6 bases and J by 0 bases. The CDR3 is 14 residues long. Germline V CDR1 and CDR2: SGHTA, FQGNSA. The CDR3 is CASSSGTVNTEAFF. CDR3 bases: TGTGCCAGCAGTTCAGGGACAGTGAACACTGAAGCTTTCTTT. The full variable domain, rest sourced from reference TRBV7-2 and TRBJ1-1, is GAGVSQSPSNKVTEKGKDVELRCDPISGHTALYWYRQSLGQGLEFLIYFQGNSAPDKSGLPSDRFSAERTGGSVSTLTIQRTQQEDSAVYLCASSSGTVNTEAFFGQGTRLTVV.

This clone was observed a single time. The chain employs TRBV19 and TRBJ1-6; 7 bases line up with TRBD1. The trim removed 9 bases at V and 4 bases at J, leaving 3 bases unmatched. The germline V gene encodes CDR1 LNHDA and CDR2 SQIVND (reference sequence). This CDR3 contains 13 residues. The CDR3 DNA reads TGTGCCAGCTGGGACAGTTATAATTCACCCCTCCACTTT. Translating it yields CASWDSYNSPLHF.

This sequence joins TRBV5-6 and TRBJ2-7; D possibly corresponds to TRBD1 (7 bases). The germline CDR1 and CDR2 sequences are SGHDT and YYEEEE. This CDR3 region has 14 residues. The germline V and J ends were trimmed by 2 bases and 4 bases, with 13 bases remaining between them. The CDR3 sequence is CASSLGGGRYEQYF. The CDR3 bases are TGTGCCAGCAGCTTAGGAGGGGGCAGGTACGAGCAGTACTTC.

The V gene is TRBV6-5, the J gene TRBJ1-3, with D perhaps matching TRBD1 (6 bases). Germline lookup yields CDR1 MNHEY and CDR2 SVGAGI. Trimming removed 6 bases at V and 4 bases at J, with 13 bases between. The CDR3 covers 14 residues. As DNA, the CDR3 is TGTGCCAGCAGGGTAACAGGGTCCGGAAACACCATATATTTT. Translating it yields CASRVTGSGNTIYF.

This chain links TRBV6-5 with TRBJ1-5, with D perhaps TRBD1 (6 bases). The germline gives CDR1 MNHEY, CDR2 SVGAGI. CDR3 length: 14 residues. V was trimmed by 5 bases and J by 1 base, leaving 9 bases between them. The CDR3 bases are TGTGCCAGCAGTCTCAGGGGCAGCAATCAGCCCCAGCATTTT. Translated: CASSLRGSNQPQHF.

The chain couples TRBV24-1 to TRBJ2-7; TRBD1 matches at 7 bases. This CDR3 comprises 14 residues. CDR1 and CDR2 from the germline V gene are KGHDR and SFDVKD. The junction had 10 bases not matched to a gene; V was cut back by 7 bases and J by 5 bases. CDR3 nucleotide sequence: TGTGCCACCAGCTCACAGGGGCCTTTCGACGAGCAGTACTTC. It yields the protein CATSSQGPFDEQYF.

This sequence joins TRBV19 and TRBJ1-5, with 10 bases matching TRBD1. V lost 4 bases, J lost 7 bases, and 7 bases stayed unmatched. Per the germline V gene, CDR1 is LNHDA and CDR2 is SQIVND (reference sequence). CDR3 length equals 15 residues. CDR3 sequence reads: CASSKGDRGGQPQHF. The CDR3 region has the DNA TGTGCCAGTAGTAAGGGGGACAGGGGTGGGCAGCCCCAGCATTTT.

This chain joins TRBV7-2 and TRBJ2-7; D gene ambiguous. V was cut by 3 bases and J by 6 bases, with 9 bases left in between. The CDR3 totals 12 residues. Per germline, CDR1 SGHTA and CDR2 FQGNSA. The CDR3 sequence is CASSLYSREQYF. CDR3 coding DNA: TGTGCCAGCAGCTTGTACAGCCGCGAGCAGTACTTC.

A few counts support this clone. This chain links TRBV9 with TRBJ1-2, with D tentatively TRBD1 (6 bases). Germline values: CDR1 SGDLS, CDR2 YYNGEE. Trimming removed 2 bases from V and 3 bases from J, with 14 bases in between. This CDR3 spans 15 amino acids. CDR3 loop: CASSVHRASDYGYTF. CDR3 nucleotide sequence: TGTGCCAGCAGCGTGCACAGGGCGTCGGACTATGGCTACACCTTC.

The J gene is TRBJ2-1, the V gene TRBV5-1, with a weak D call TRBD2 (5 bases). The CDR3 extends over 16 amino acids. Trimming removed 0 bases at V and 7 bases at J, with 17 bases between. CDR1 and CDR2 from the germline V gene are SGHRS and YFSETQ. CDR3 bases: TGCGCCAGCAGCTTGGCCACCCTTCGCCCGGGGAATGAGCAGTTCTTC. Translating it yields CASSLATLRPGNEQFF.

This clone has only one observation. The gene calls are TRBV10-2 and TRBJ2-7; the match to TRBD1 covers 10 bases. Germline V lookup: CDR1 WSHSY, CDR2 SAAADI. The CDR3 loop spans 13 amino acids. Germline trimming cut 11 bases from V and 7 bases from J; bases unmatched to any gene: 11. CDR3 in amino acids: CAVWDRGSREQYF. DNA of the CDR3: TGCGCCGTCTGGGACAGGGGAAGTCGGGAGCAGTACTTC.